What follows are 17 T cell receptor beta chains derived from one specimen sequenced in a study of cytomegalovirus exposure and HLA in healthy donors (dated by TCRdb to 2016 to 2017). The method was the immunoSEQ multiplex PCR assay. The multiplex PCR relied on a mix of 60 forward primers for TCR Vbeta segments and 13 reverse primers for TCR Jbeta segments. As stored in TCRdb, this immuneACCESS dataset retains in-frame rearrangements with V and J assigned. A fraction of the clones does not appear; measured against another copy, unresolved V genes explain less than half of the discrepancy, and the remainder lacks a known reason. The sample table shows approximately 170,000 clones, and just over 75% are seen once. The ten largest make up more than 2% of the sample. Specimen: PBMCs. The receptors stem from a woman in her twenties or thirties in good health and CMV-seropositive.

This clone was counted a few times. The rearrangement links TRBV9 to TRBJ2-5; 8 positions agree with TRBD2. The CDR3 spans 18 residues. The J segment lost 3 bases and the V segment lost 2 bases, leaving 15 bases of the junction unmatched. Germline lookup yields CDR1 SGDLS and CDR2 YYNGEE. The CDR3 loop is CASSVSPTGGLGKETQYF. The DNA of the CDR3 is TGTGCCAGCAGCGTGTCCCCGACGGGGGGGCTGGGAAAAGAGACCCAGTACTTC.

This chain joins TRBV28 and TRBJ2-2; D perhaps matches TRBD2 (5 bases). The CDR3 covers 17 residues. V was pared by 4 bases and J by 0 bases, with 15 bases between. Looked up from germline, CDR1 is MDHEN and CDR2 is SYDVKM. CDR3 DNA: TGTGCCAGCAGTTGGGTCCCATTACTAGCGAACACCGGGGAGCTGTTTTTT. Translating it yields CASSWVPLLANTGELFF. The full variable domain, with the rest looked up from reference TRBV28 and TRBJ2-2, is DVKVTQSSRYLVKRTGEKVFLECVQDMDHENMFWYRQDPGLGLRLIYFSYDVKMKEKGDIPEGYSVSREKKERFSLILESASTNQTSMYLCASSWVPLLANTGELFFGEGSRLTVL.

J is TRBJ2-1 and V is TRBV20-1, with D unclear. Germline CDR1 is DFQATT and CDR2 is SNEGSKA (reference sequence). V was cut by 6 bases and J by 7 bases, with 10 bases left in between. The CDR3 consists of 11 residues. CDR3 protein: CSAVQVNEQFF. CDR3 DNA: TGCAGTGCCGTCCAGGTAAATGAGCAGTTCTTC.

The chain couples TRBV5-5 to TRBJ1-1; TRBD1 might be the D (6 bases). Germline lookup yields CDR1 SGHKS and CDR2 YYEKEE (reference sequence). This CDR3 has 16 amino acids. V was cut by 2 bases and J by 6 bases, with 20 bases left in between. The CDR3 nucleotides read TGTGCCAGCAGCTTTAATTTGGGGGCGGGTTTCCCTGAAGCTTTCTTT. Translated: CASSFNLGAGFPEAFF. Complete variable domain (other parts from reference TRBV5-5 and TRBJ1-1): DAGVTQSPTHLIKTRGQQVTLRCSPISGHKSVSWYQQVLGQGPQFIFQYYEKEERGRGNFPDRFSARQFPNYSSELNVNALLLGDSALYLCASSFNLGAGFPEAFFGQGTRLTVV.

V and J are TRBV5-4 and TRBJ1-2; a possible D gene is TRBD1 (5 bases). CDR1 and CDR2 from the germline V gene are SGHNT and YYREEE (reference sequence). CDR3 length equals 13 residues. Trimming left V 9 bases short and J 4 bases short, with 16 bases between. CDR3 in amino acids: CATLTQGFYGYTF. For the CDR3, the DNA is TGTGCCACCCTGACGCAGGGCTTCTATGGCTACACCTTC.

The chain recombines TRBV5-4 with TRBJ1-1; D unclear. The CDR3 loop spans 14 amino acids. V lost 0 bases to trimming and J lost 1 base, with 7 bases between them. Germline values: CDR1 SGHNT, CDR2 YYREEE (reference sequence). The CDR3 sequence is CASSLAGWNTEAFF. For the CDR3, the DNA is TGTGCCAGCAGCTTGGCGGGATGGAACACTGAAGCTTTCTTT.

V is TRBV25-1 and J is TRBJ1-1, with TRBD1 matching over 7 bases. This CDR3 contains 14 residues. CDR1 and CDR2 from the germline V gene are MGHDK and SYGVNS. The V and J ends lost 5 bases and 1 base, in that order; junction bases with no gene match: 4. The CDR3: CASSKTGPNTEAFF. The CDR3 region has the DNA TGTGCCAGCAGTAAGACAGGGCCGAACACTGAAGCTTTCTTT. The whole variable domain, filled in from reference TRBV25-1 and TRBJ1-1, reads EADIYQTPRYLVIGTGKKITLECSQTMGHDKMYWYQQDPGMELHLIHYSYGVNSTEKGDLSSESTVSRIRTEHFPLTLESARPSHTSQYLCASSKTGPNTEAFFGQGTRLTVV.

This chain connects TRBV11-2 to TRBJ1-1; tentative D call: TRBD1 (6 bases). Trimming took 5 bases from V and 0 from J, leaving 16 bases between them. The germline CDR1 and CDR2 sequences are SGHAT and FQNNGV. The CDR3 is made up of 16 amino acids. The CDR3 sequence is CASSPEPGQMNTEAFF. The CDR3 coding sequence is TGTGCCAGCAGCCCTGAGCCCGGACAGATGAACACTGAAGCTTTCTTT.

This chain links TRBV5-4 with TRBJ2-4; tentatively, D is TRBD2 (5 bases). The CDR3 covers 15 residues. CDR1 and CDR2 (germline): SGHNT, YYREEE (reference sequence). Trimming took off 0 bases at V and 7 bases at J, with 14 bases between the two ends. The CDR3 reads CASSLGTSGVNIQYF. CDR3 coding DNA: TGTGCCAGCAGCTTGGGAACTAGTGGGGTGAACATTCAGTACTTC. The full variable domain, in which reference TRBV5-4 and TRBJ2-4 provide the parts outside the CDR3, is ETGVTQSPTHLIKTRGQQVTLRCSSQSGHNTVSWYQQALGQGPQFIFQYYREEENGRGNFPPRFSGLQFPNYSSELNVNALELDDSALYLCASSLGTSGVNIQYFGAGTRLSVL.

This rearrangement joins TRBV29-1 to TRBJ1-1, with 7 positions matching TRBD1. The CDR3 is made up of 13 amino acids. The germline V gene encodes CDR1 SQVTM and CDR2 ANQGSEA. The trim removed 4 bases at V and 5 bases at J, leaving 7 bases unmatched. The CDR3 DNA sequence: TGCAGCGTTGTAGAAGGACAGGCTACTGAAGCTTTCTTT. Translation: CSVVEGQATEAFF.

As to this clone: An end of the junction differs from the germline gene, which may be a read error. The DNA for the CDR3 is TGTGCCACCGGCAGACAGGGTAATCAGCCCCAGCATTTT. Encoded protein: CATGRQGNQPQHF. V and J are TRBV15 and TRBJ1-5; 7 nucleotides agree with TRBD1. CDR1 is LNHNV, CDR2 YYDKDF, per germline (reference sequence). The CDR3 extends over 13 amino acids.

CDR3 protein: CASKPDRYNQPQHF. As DNA, the CDR3 is TGTGCCAGCAAACCCGACAGGTACAATCAGCCCCAGCATTTT. The chain couples TRBV2 to TRBJ1-5; weak D call: TRBD1 (6 bases). The CDR3 covers 14 residues. CDR1 is SNHLY, CDR2 FYNNEI, per germline. Trimming removed 7 bases at V and 3 bases at J, with 13 bases between.

CDR3 nucleotides: TGTGCCAGCAGCTTGGGCGGACTAGCGATGGAGCAGTACTTC. It codes for CASSLGGLAMEQYF. J is TRBJ2-7 and V is TRBV5-6, with TRBD2 matching 9 bases. Germline-derived CDR1 and CDR2 are SGHDT and YYEEEE. The J segment lost 7 bases and the V segment lost 0 bases, leaving 5 bases of the junction unmatched. The CDR3 is 14 residues long.

The chain uses TRBV27 and TRBJ1-4; 10 nucleotides match TRBD1. The CDR3 consists of 14 residues. CDR1 is MNHEY, CDR2 SMNVEV, per germline (reference sequence). J gave up 7 bases and V 3 bases, and 2 bases lay outside the gene matches. The CDR3, as DNA: TGTGCCAGCAGTTTTAGGACAGGGGGTGAAAAACTGTTTTTT. It yields the protein CASSFRTGGEKLFF.

The V gene is TRBV27, the J gene TRBJ2-3; 8 nucleotides match TRBD2. The CDR3 contains 16 residues. The ends lost 4 bases at V and 0 bases at J; junction bases unmatched: 6. CDR1 is MNHEY and CDR2 is SMNVEV in the germline V gene (reference sequence). This CDR3 reads CASSSPLAGSTDTQYF. DNA for the CDR3: TGTGCCAGCAGTTCCCCGTTAGCGGGGAGCACAGATACGCAGTATTTT.

V is TRBV2 and J is TRBJ2-1; TRBD2 matches 8 bases. The CDR3 consists of 16 residues. Losses at the gene ends were 4 bases for V and 0 bases for J; bases not matched to a gene: 5. CDR1 is SNHLY, CDR2 FYNNEI, per germline. CDR3 residues: CASSVTSEFSYNEQFF. CDR3 nucleotide sequence: TGTGCCAGCAGTGTGACTAGCGAGTTCTCCTACAATGAGCAGTTCTTC.

CDR3 sequence (DNA): TGCGCCAGCAGCCCGGAGGGTGTTTTTACAGATACGCAGTATTTT. It yields the protein CASSPEGVFTDTQYF. The V and J genes are TRBV5-1 and TRBJ2-3; D might be TRBD2 (6 bases). V was trimmed by 4 bases and J by 3 bases, leaving 15 bases between them. Germline CDR1 reads SGHRS; CDR2 reads YFSETQ. The CDR3 is 15 residues long.